The 11 T cell receptor beta chains below were found in one sample sequenced in a study of cytomegalovirus exposure and HLA in healthy donors. PCR employed 60 Vbeta and 13 Jbeta primers. The protocol was immunoSEQ multiplex PCR, while the TCRdb copy is restricted to in-frame clones and leaves out a portion. The table includes roughly 160,000 clones, approximately 80% detected once. Specimen: PBMCs. The receptors come from a man aged 50 to 59 in good health and CMV-seropositive.

The genes are TRBV23-1 and TRBJ1-6; 7 bases agree with TRBD1. TRBV23-1 is an open reading frame whose function is uncertain. The junction had 5 bases not matched to a gene; V was cut back by 0 bases and J by 6 bases. This CDR3 has 16 residues. The CDR3 protein is CASSQSLAGGNSPLHF. The CDR3 nucleotides are TGCGCCAGCAGTCAATCGCTTGCAGGGGGTAATTCACCCCTCCACTTT.

This chain connects TRBV9 to TRBJ2-3; 8 bases align to TRBD2. The V segment lost 0 bases and the J segment 5 bases; nucleotides outside the gene matches: 8. This CDR3 is built from 16 residues. Per germline, CDR1 SGDLS and CDR2 YYNGEE. CDR3 residues: CASSVAGRAGGDTQYF. The CDR3 nucleotides are TGTGCCAGCAGCGTAGCCGGGAGGGCCGGAGGAGATACGCAGTATTTT.

V usage is TRBV5-1 and J usage is TRBJ1-5; D is undetermined. The CDR3 extends over 14 amino acids. V was cut by 4 bases and J by 3 bases, with 11 bases left in between. Per the germline V gene, CDR1 is SGHRS and CDR2 is YFSETQ. The CDR3 bases are TGCGCCAGCAGCCCGCTAGGTAACAATCAGCCCCAGCATTTT. Encoded protein: CASSPLGNNQPQHF.

The genes are TRBV5-1 and TRBJ2-2, with D perhaps matching TRBD2 (5 bases). Between the trimmed V and J ends, which lost 0 bases and 6 bases, there was a span of 9 bases. Per the germline V gene, CDR1 is SGHRS and CDR2 is YFSETQ. This CDR3 comprises 14 residues. The CDR3 here is CASSLVGEPGELFF. The CDR3 region has the DNA TGCGCCAGCAGCTTGGTCGGGGAGCCCGGGGAGCTGTTTTTT. Combining the CDR3 with reference TRBV5-1 and TRBJ2-2 gives the whole variable domain KAGVTQTPRYLIKTRGQQVTLSCSPISGHRSVSWYQQTPGQGLQFLFEYFSETQRNKGNFPGRFSGRQFSNSRSEMNVSTLELGDSALYLCASSLVGEPGELFFGEGSRLTVL.

V gene TRBV7-9 combines with J gene TRBJ2-1; 13 bases agree with TRBD2. Germline assignment: CDR1 SEHNR and CDR2 FQNEAQ (reference sequence). This CDR3 has 17 residues. Unmatched junction bases numbered 9, after V lost 3 bases and J lost 7 bases. The CDR3 reads CASSFSLPTSGRNEQFF. The CDR3 coding sequence is TGTGCCAGCAGCTTTTCTCTGCCGACTAGCGGGAGGAATGAGCAGTTCTTC.

The chain joins TRBV13 to TRBJ2-1, with D hard to call. The germline V gene encodes CDR1 PRHDT and CDR2 FYEKMQ (reference sequence). The V and J ends lost 1 base and 6 bases respectively, with 10 bases between them. The CDR3 consists of 14 residues. The CDR3 DNA sequence: TGTGCCAGCAGCTTAGATGTAGTTAGCAATGAGCAGTTCTTC. Its translation is CASSLDVVSNEQFF.

The sample holds a few counts of this clone. The CDR3 sequence is CASSVGQNYGYTF. The CDR3 nucleotides read TGTGCCAGCAGTGTTGGACAGAACTATGGCTACACCTTC. The chain employs TRBV2 and TRBJ1-2; D might be TRBD1 (6 bases). Germline CDR1 is SNHLY and CDR2 is FYNNEI. V was clipped by 4 bases and J by 2 bases, with 8 bases between them. The CDR3 has 13 amino acids.

CDR3 sequence: CATSQLNSGRANTGELFF. CDR3 coding DNA: TGTGCCACCAGCCAACTTAATAGCGGGAGGGCCAACACCGGGGAGCTGTTTTTT. The chain recombines TRBV15 with TRBJ2-2; 11 nucleotides align to TRBD2. Per the germline V gene, CDR1 is LNHNV and CDR2 is YYDKDF (reference sequence). The ends lost 5 bases at V and 2 bases at J; junction bases unmatched: 10. The CDR3 loop spans 18 amino acids.

This chain uses TRBV30 with TRBJ1-1; 9 bases fit TRBD1. The CDR3 is 14 amino acids. The V and J ends lost 0 bases and 4 bases, in that order; junction bases with no gene match: 3. The germline V gene has CDR1 GTSNPN and CDR2 SVGIG (reference sequence). The CDR3 DNA follows: TGTGCCTGGAGTGTTGAGACAGGGGGCACTGAAGCTTTCTTT. Its protein is CAWSVETGGTEAFF.

The chain carries TRBV5-1 and TRBJ2-1, with D perhaps matching TRBD1 (7 bases). Trimming left V 8 bases short and J 0 bases short, with 12 bases between. The CDR3 totals 14 residues. Germline values: CDR1 SGHRS, CDR2 YFSETQ. DNA of the CDR3: TGCGCCAGTTCGGGGGACAGCTCCTACAATGAGCAGTTCTTC. The encoded protein is CASSGDSSYNEQFF.

The gene calls are TRBV27 and TRBJ2-7; 7 nucleotides match TRBD1. From germline, CDR1 is MNHEY and CDR2 SMNVEV (reference sequence). V shed 5 bases, J shed 2 bases, and the junction held 9 bases outside the gene matches. The CDR3 runs to 15 residues. CDR3 nucleotide sequence: TGTGCCAGCAGTCCCCGACAGGGCAGGCCCTACGAGCAGTACTTC. Protein product: CASSPRQGRPYEQYF.